This T cell receptor (beta chain) was identified in a study of T cells in Graves' hyperthyroidism and ophthalmopathy. CDR3 size: 15 residues. Germline V gene lookup returns CDR1 SGHRS and CDR2 YFSETQ. Trimming removed 5 bases at V and 6 bases at J, with 17 bases between. What was amplified from RNA transcripts were TCR beta CDR3 regions. The HTBI set primed first-round TCR CDR3 RT-PCR. TCRdb redid the calling of the multiplex PCR reads with MiXCR, one entry per CDR3 protein. The sample consists of some 460,000 distinct CDR3 sequences, roughly 14% of them appearing once. These patients, aged 18 to 65, had recently diagnosed hyperthyroidism lasting under 2 months.

The chain couples TRBV5-1 to TRBJ2-2; maybe TRBD1 (6 bases). Input material: blood. The sequence derives from a woman aged 18-29 years with Graves' hyperthyroidism. Here the CDR3 reads CASRQGQEIAGELFF. The CDR3 nucleotides are TGCGCCAGCAGGCAGGGACAAGAGATCGCCGGGGAGCTGTTTTTT.